These 5 T cell receptor beta chains share one sample of origin, sequenced in a study of cytomegalovirus exposure and HLA in healthy donors. Vbeta (60) and Jbeta (13) primers were used in the PCR. The method was immunoSEQ multiplex PCR; TCRdb's version includes in-frame clones alone and lacks a portion of them. The sample records about 97,000 clones, around 73% being singletons. The source material was PBMCs. The source is a man aged 40-49 years in good health and CMV-seronegative.

V gene TRBV5-4 combines with J gene TRBJ2-7; 8 bases line up with TRBD1. This CDR3 comprises 15 residues. Germline lookup yields CDR1 SGHNT and CDR2 YYREEE (reference sequence). V shed 2 bases, J shed 5 bases, and the junction held 9 bases outside the gene matches. This chain's CDR3 is CASSFGQDRDNEQYF. The CDR3 DNA sequence: TGTGCCAGCAGCTTCGGACAGGACAGGGATAACGAGCAGTACTTC.

This clone was counted a few times. The chain links TRBV6-1 to TRBJ2-7; 7 nucleotides align to TRBD1. The CDR3 consists of 15 residues. Germline-derived CDR1 and CDR2 are MNHNS and SASEGT. V lost 3 bases to trimming and J lost 2 bases; unmatched junction nucleotides: 7. The CDR3 loop is CASSDFRDRPYEQYF. CDR3 nucleotides: TGTGCCAGCAGTGACTTCCGGGACAGACCCTACGAGCAGTACTTC.

In this sample, this clone turned up a few times. This chain joins TRBV7-3 and TRBJ1-1; D remains ambiguous. The CDR3 has 13 residues. V gave up 5 bases and J gave up 6 bases, with 13 bases separating them. Looked up from germline, CDR1 is SGHTA and CDR2 is FQGTGA. The CDR3 spells CASSAQFDSEAFF. CDR3 nucleotide sequence: TGTGCCAGCAGCGCCCAATTCGACTCTGAAGCTTTCTTT.

The chain combines TRBV13 with TRBJ1-6; 10 bases are shared with TRBD1. The germline V gene has CDR1 PRHDT and CDR2 FYEKMQ (reference sequence). The J segment lost 4 bases and the V segment lost 1 base, leaving 7 bases of the junction unmatched. The CDR3 is 18 amino acids. CDR3: CASSLDPGQGLYNSPLHF. The CDR3 DNA sequence: TGTGCCAGCAGCTTAGACCCGGGACAGGGGCTTTATAATTCACCCCTCCACTTT. Drawing the rest from reference TRBV13 and TRBJ1-6, the complete variable domain is AAGVIQSPRHLIKEKRETATLKCYPIPRHDTVYWYQQGPGQDPQFLISFYEKMQSDKGSIPDRFSAQQFSDYHSELNMSSLELGDSALYFCASSLDPGQGLYNSPLHFGNGTRLTVT.

J is TRBJ2-7 and V is TRBV5-4; 7 bases agree with TRBD1. Germline CDR1 reads SGHNT; CDR2 reads YYREEE (reference sequence). The V and J ends lost 5 bases and 0 bases, in that order; junction bases with no gene match: 2. CDR3 length equals 13 residues. This CDR3 reads CASSWDSSYEQYF. In DNA, the CDR3 is TGTGCCAGCAGTTGGGACAGCTCCTACGAGCAGTACTTC.